This TCR beta chain was captured by sequencing in a study of cytomegalovirus exposure and HLA in healthy donors. The CDR3 extends over 14 amino acids. Germline V lookup: CDR1 SGHVS, CDR2 FQNEAQ. General study findings and limits: Among donors in an Asian-associated ancestry cluster, a later analysis reportedly found fewer N-insertions than the roughly 700-donor mean.

Primers: 60 Vbeta forward and 13 Jbeta reverse. Some clones are missing from TCRdb's copy, which holds only in-frame ones; the method was immunoSEQ multiplex PCR. Found here are some 180,000 clones, about nine tenths of them singletons; the top ten hold around 0.99%. A word on this clone: The target antigen is unknown.

The chain combines TRBV7-8 with TRBJ2-5; D gene ambiguous. The J call is in doubt because the DNA end fits TRBJ2-7 better. Sequencing input: PBMCs. This TCR derives from a boy between 2 and 10 years old in good health and CMV-seronegative. DNA of the CDR3: TGTGCCAGCAGCTTAGCCCTCGACATCTACGAGCAGTACTTC. Translated: CASSLALDIYEQYF.